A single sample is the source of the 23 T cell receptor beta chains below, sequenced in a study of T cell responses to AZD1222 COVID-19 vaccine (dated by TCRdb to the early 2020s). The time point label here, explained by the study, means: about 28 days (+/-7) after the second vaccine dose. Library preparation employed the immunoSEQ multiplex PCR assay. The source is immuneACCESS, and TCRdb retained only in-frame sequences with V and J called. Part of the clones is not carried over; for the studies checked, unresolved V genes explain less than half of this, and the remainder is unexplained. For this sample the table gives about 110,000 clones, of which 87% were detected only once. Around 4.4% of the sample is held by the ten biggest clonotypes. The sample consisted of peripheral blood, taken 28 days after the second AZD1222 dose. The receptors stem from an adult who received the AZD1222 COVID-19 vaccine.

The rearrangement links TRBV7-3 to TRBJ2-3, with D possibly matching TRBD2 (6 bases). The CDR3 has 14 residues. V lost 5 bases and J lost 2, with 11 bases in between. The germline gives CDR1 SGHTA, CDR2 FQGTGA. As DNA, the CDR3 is TGTGCCAGCAGCCAGCTGGGACTCACAGATACGCAGTATTTT. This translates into CASSQLGLTDTQYF.

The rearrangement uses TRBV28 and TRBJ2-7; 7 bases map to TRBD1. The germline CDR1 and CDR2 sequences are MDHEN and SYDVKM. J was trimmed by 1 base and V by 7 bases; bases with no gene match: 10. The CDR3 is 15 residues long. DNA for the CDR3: TGTGCCAGCATCCCACCAGGGGGTAGGTCCTACGAGCAGTACTTC. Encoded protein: CASIPPGGRSYEQYF. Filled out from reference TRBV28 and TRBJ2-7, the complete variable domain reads DVKVTQSSRYLVKRTGEKVFLECVQDMDHENMFWYRQDPGLGLRLIYFSYDVKMKEKGDIPEGYSVSREKKERFSLILESASTNQTSMYLCASIPPGGRSYEQYFGPGTRLTVT.

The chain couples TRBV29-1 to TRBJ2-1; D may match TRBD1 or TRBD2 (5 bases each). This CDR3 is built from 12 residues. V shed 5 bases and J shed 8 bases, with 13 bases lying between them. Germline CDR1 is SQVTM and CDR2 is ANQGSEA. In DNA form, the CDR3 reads TGCAGCGTTTTGAGGGACCTCGATGAGCAGTTCTTC. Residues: CSVLRDLDEQFF.

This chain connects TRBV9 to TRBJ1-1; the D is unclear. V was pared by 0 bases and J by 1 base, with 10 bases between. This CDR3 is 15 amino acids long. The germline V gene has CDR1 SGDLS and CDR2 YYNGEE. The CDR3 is CASSVGGSANTEAFF. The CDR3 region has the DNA TGTGCCAGCAGCGTAGGTGGCAGCGCGAACACTGAAGCTTTCTTT. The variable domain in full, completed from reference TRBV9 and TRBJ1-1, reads DSGVTQTPKHLITATGQRVTLRCSPRSGDLSVYWYQQSLDQGLQFLIQYYNGEERAKGNILERFSAQQFPDLHSELNLSSLELGDSALYFCASSVGGSANTEAFFGQGTRLTVV.

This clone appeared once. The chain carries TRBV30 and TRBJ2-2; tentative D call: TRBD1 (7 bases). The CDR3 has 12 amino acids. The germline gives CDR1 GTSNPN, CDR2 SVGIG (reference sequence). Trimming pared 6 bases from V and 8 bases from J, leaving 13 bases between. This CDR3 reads CACQGGWGELFF. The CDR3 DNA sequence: TGTGCCTGCCAGGGGGGCTGGGGGGAGCTGTTTTTT.

The CDR3 here is CASSLFGGGAMNEQFF. The CDR3 nucleotides are TGCGCCAGCAGCTTGTTCGGCGGGGGGGCTATGAATGAGCAGTTCTTC. V is TRBV5-1 and J is TRBJ2-1, with 9 bases identical to TRBD2. The V gene end was trimmed by 1 base and the J gene end by 7 bases; junction bases not matched to a gene: 9. This CDR3 contains 16 residues. Germline V gene data show CDR1 as SGHRS and CDR2 as YFSETQ.

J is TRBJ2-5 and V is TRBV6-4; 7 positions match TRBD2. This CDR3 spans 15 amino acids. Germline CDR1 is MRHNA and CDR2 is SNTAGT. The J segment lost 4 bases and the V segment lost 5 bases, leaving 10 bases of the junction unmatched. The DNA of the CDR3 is TGTGCCAGCAGTCAAGGAGCGGGAAGGGGAGAGACCCAGTACTTC. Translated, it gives CASSQGAGRGETQYF.

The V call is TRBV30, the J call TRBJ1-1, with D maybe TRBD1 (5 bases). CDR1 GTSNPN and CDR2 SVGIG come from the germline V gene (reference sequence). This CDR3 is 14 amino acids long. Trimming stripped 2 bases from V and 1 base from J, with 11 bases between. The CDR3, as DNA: TGTGCCTGGAGTCAAGGCGGGGGGAACACTGAAGCTTTCTTT. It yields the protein CAWSQGGGNTEAFF.

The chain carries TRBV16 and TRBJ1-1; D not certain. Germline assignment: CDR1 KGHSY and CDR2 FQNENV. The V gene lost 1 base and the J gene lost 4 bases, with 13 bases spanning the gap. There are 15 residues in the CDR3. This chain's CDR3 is CASSQLGRDGTEAFF. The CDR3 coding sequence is TGTGCCAGCAGCCAATTAGGCAGAGACGGCACTGAAGCTTTCTTT.

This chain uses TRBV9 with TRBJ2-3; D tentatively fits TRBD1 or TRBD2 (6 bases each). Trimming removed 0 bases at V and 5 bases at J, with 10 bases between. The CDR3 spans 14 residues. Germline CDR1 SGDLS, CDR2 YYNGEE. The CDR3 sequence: CASSVAGGQDTQYF. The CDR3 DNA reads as TGTGCCAGCAGCGTAGCTGGGGGGCAAGATACGCAGTATTTT.

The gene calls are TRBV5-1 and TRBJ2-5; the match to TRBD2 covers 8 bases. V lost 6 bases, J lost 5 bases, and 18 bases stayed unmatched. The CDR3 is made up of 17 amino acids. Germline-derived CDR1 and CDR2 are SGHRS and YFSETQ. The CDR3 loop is CASTPAGAFHSGETQYF. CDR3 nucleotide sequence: TGCGCCAGCACGCCAGCGGGAGCGTTTCATAGTGGGGAGACCCAGTACTTC.

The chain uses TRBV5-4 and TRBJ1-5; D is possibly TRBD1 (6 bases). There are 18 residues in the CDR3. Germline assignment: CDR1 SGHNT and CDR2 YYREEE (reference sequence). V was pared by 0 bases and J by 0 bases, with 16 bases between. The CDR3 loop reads CASSLGPSQGYSNQPQHF. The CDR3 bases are TGTGCCAGCAGCTTGGGGCCATCACAGGGATATAGCAATCAGCCCCAGCATTTT.

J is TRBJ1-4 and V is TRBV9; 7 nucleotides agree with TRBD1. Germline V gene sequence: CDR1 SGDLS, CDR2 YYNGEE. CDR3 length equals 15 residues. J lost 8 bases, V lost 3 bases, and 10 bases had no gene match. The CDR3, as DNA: TGTGCCAGCAGCGGCGACAGGGAGGTTGGAGAAAAACTGTTTTTT. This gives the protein CASSGDREVGEKLFF.

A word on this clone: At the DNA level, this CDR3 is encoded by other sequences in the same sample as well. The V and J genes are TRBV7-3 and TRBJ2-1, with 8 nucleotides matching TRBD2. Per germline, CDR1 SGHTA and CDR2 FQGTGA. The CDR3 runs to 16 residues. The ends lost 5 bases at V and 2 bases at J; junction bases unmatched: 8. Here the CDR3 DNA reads TGTGCCAGCAGCCTTACCCCGGGACTAGCCTACAATGAGCAGTTCTTC. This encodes CASSLTPGLAYNEQFF. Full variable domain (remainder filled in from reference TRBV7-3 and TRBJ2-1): GAGVSQTPSNKVTEKGKYVELRCDPISGHTALYWYRQSLGQGPEFLIYFQGTGAADDSGLPNDRFFAVRPEGSVSTLKIQRTERGDSAVYLCASSLTPGLAYNEQFFGPGTRLTVL.

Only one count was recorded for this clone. CDR3 amino acids: CASSSSTFNQPQHF. The CDR3 DNA reads TGTGCCAGCAGTTCCTCCACCTTCAATCAGCCCCAGCATTTT. The chain employs TRBV6-2 or TRBV6-3 and TRBJ1-5; no definite D call. CDR1 MNHEY and CDR2 SVGEGT come from the germline V gene. The germline V and J ends were trimmed by 4 bases and 3 bases, with 10 bases remaining between them. CDR3 length equals 14 residues.

CDR3 loop: CATSDSGRGEGETQYF. CDR3 nucleotide sequence: TGTGCCACCAGTGATTCGGGCAGGGGGGAAGGAGAGACCCAGTACTTC. The chain employs TRBV24-1 and TRBJ2-5, with D possibly being TRBD1 (7 bases). Trimming left V 2 bases short and J 4 bases short, with 16 bases between. This CDR3 comprises 16 residues. The germline V gene has CDR1 KGHDR and CDR2 SFDVKD.

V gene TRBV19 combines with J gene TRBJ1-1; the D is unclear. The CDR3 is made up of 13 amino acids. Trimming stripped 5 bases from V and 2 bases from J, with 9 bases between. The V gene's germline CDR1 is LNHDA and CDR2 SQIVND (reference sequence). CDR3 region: CASSQTSNTEAFF. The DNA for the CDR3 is TGTGCCAGTAGTCAGACAAGTAACACTGAAGCTTTCTTT.

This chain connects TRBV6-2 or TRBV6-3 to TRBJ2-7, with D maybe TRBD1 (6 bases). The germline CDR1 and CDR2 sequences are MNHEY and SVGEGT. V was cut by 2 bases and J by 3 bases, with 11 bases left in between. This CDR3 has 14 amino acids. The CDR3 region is CASSYGQINYEQYF. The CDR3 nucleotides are TGTGCCAGCAGTTACGGACAGATAAACTACGAGCAGTACTTC.

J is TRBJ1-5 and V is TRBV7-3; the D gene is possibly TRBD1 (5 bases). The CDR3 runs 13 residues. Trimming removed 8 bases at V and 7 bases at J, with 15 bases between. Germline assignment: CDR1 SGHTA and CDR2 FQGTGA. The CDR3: CASYFARGQPQHF. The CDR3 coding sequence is TGTGCCAGCTACTTCGCGCGGGGCCAGCCCCAGCATTTT.

This CDR3 reads CAWRGPYEQYF. CDR3 sequence (DNA): TGTGCCTGGCGGGGCCCCTACGAGCAGTACTTC. The chain carries TRBV30 and TRBJ2-7; TRBD1 or TRBD2 may be the D gene (5 bases each). The germline V and J ends were trimmed by 5 bases and 2 bases, with 7 bases remaining between them. CDR1 is GTSNPN and CDR2 is SVGIG in the germline V gene (reference sequence). This CDR3 is 11 amino acids long.

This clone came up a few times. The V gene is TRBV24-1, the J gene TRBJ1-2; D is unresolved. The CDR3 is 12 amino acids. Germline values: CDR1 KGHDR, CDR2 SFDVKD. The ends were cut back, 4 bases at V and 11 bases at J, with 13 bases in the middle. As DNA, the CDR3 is TGTGCCACCAGTGAAAATCCTGAGCTGTACACCTTC. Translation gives CATSENPELYTF.

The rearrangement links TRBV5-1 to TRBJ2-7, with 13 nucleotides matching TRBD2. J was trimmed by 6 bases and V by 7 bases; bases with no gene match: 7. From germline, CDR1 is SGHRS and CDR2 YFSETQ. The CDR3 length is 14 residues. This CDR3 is CASSGLAGAREQYF. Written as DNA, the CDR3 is TGCGCCAGCTCCGGACTAGCGGGAGCCCGCGAGCAGTACTTC.

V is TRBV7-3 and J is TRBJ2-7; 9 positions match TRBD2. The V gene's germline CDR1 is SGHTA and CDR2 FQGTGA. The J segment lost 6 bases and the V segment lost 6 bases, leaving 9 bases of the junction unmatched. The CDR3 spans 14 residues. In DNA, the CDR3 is TGTGCCAGCAGGCAAGTAGCGGGAGCCGGCGAGCAGTACTTC. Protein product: CASRQVAGAGEQYF. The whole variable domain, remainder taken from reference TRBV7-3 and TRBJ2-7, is GAGVSQTPSNKVTEKGKYVELRCDPISGHTALYWYRQSLGQGPEFLIYFQGTGAADDSGLPNDRFFAVRPEGSVSTLKIQRTERGDSAVYLCASRQVAGAGEQYFGPGTRLTVT.